The entry below describes one T cell receptor (beta chain). Assay used: immunoSEQ multiplex PCR; TCRdb lists only in-frame clones, some missing. The table has some 160,000 clones, approximately 86% seen once; the top ten hold about 2.5%. These data come from a study of blood T cell repertoires in COVID-19. Study-wide context: From the United States, Italy and Spain came samples of acute and convalescent COVID-19. Sample material is recorded as cDNA or gDNA derived from T cells, B-cell-depleted T cells, or PBMCs.

After removal of 7 bases from V and 6 bases from J, the junction contained 7 bases not matched to a gene. The length of the CDR3 is 13 residues. Germline CDR1 ENHRY, CDR2 SYGVKD. Sequencing was done on a sample of peripheral blood. This chain uses TRBV10-3 with TRBJ1-2, with 8 positions matching TRBD1. The sequence derives from a woman older than 75 with COVID-19, enrolled during active disease. The CDR3 sequence is CAINRQGNDGYTF. The CDR3 nucleotides are TGTGCCATCAACCGACAGGGGAACGATGGCTACACCTTC.